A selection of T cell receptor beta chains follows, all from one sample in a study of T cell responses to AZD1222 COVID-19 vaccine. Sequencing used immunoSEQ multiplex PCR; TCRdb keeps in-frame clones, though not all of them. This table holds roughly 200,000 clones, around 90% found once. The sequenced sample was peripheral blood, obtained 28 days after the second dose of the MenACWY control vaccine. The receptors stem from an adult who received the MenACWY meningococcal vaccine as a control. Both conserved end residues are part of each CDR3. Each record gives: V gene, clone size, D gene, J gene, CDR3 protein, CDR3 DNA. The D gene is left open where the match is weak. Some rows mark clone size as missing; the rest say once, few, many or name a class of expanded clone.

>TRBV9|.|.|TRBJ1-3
CASSVERGSTIYF
TGTGCCAGCAGCGTAGAACGAGGGAGCACCATATATTTT
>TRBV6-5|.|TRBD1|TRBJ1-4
CASSYLDRAGEKLFF
TGTGCCAGCAGTTACTTGGACAGGGCGGGTGAAAAACTGTTTTTT
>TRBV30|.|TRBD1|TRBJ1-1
CAWTGQGLTEAFF
TGTGCCTGGACCGGACAGGGTTTGACTGAAGCTTTCTTT
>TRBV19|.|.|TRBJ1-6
CASSMVVGTNNSPLHF
TGTGCCAGTAGTATGGTGGTCGGGACAAATAATTCACCCCTCCACTTT
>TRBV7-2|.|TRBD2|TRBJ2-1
CASSLAASGSASEQFF
TGTGCCAGCAGCTTAGCGGCTAGCGGGAGTGCGAGTGAGCAGTTCTTC
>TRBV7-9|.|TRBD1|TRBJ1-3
CASSLSGTGLLSSGNTIYF
TGTGCCAGCAGCTTATCCGGGACAGGGCTCTTGAGCTCTGGAAACACCATATATTTT
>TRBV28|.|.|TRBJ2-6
CASSLGGGLESGANVLTF
TGTGCCAGCAGTTTGGGGGGAGGACTTGAGTCTGGGGCCAACGTCCTGACTTTC
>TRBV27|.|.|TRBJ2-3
CASSFLANTQYF
TGTGCCAGCAGTTTCCTCGCCAATACGCAGTATTTT
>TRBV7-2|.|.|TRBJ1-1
CASSLVPPMNTEAFF
TGTGCCAGCAGCTTAGTCCCCCCAATGAACACTGAAGCTTTCTTT
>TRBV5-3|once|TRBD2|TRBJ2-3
CARSLSREGTDTQYF
TGTGCCAGAAGCTTGAGCCGGGAGGGAACAGATACGCAGTATTTT
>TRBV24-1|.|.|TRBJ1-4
CATSATTQGTNEKLFF
TGTGCCACCAGTGCTACGACTCAGGGGACTAATGAAAAACTGTTTTTT
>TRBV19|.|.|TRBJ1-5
CASKGGMHQPQHF
TGTGCCAGTAAAGGGGGAATGCATCAGCCCCAGCATTTT
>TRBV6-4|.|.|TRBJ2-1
CASSPNRVRSYNEQFF
TGTGCCAGCAGTCCTAACAGGGTGAGGTCCTACAATGAGCAGTTCTTC
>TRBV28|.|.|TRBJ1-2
CASSLRRDTLSFSYGYTF
TGTGCCAGCAGTTTAAGGCGGGACACCCTTTCCTTTTCCTATGGCTACACCTTC
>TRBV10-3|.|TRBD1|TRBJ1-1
CAISVRQGEAFF
TGTGCCATCAGTGTAAGACAGGGGGAAGCTTTCTTT
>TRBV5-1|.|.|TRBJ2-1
CASSLRIAPSSVGQFF
TGCGCCAGCAGCTTGCGGATTGCACCTTCCTCCGTGGGACAGTTCTTC
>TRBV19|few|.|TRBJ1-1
CATLKEEFSLPEAFF
TGTGCCACACTAAAAGAGGAATTTAGTCTCCCTGAAGCTTTCTTT
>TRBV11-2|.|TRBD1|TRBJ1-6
CASSRLQGANNSPLHF
TGTGCCAGCAGCCGATTACAGGGGGCTAATAATTCACCCCTCCACTTT
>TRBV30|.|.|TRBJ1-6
CASQRTRQNSPLHF
TGTGCCTCCCAACGAACACGACAGAATTCACCCCTCCACTTT
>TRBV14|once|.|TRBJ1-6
CASSQDPRGGTLHF
TGTGCCAGCAGCCAAGATCCCAGGGGTGGGACCCTCCACTTT
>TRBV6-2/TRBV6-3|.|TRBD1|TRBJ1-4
CASSYATGTGAEKLFF
TGTGCCAGCAGTTACGCGACCGGGACAGGGGCTGAAAAACTGTTTTTT
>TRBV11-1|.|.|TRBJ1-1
CASSLIASQPNTEAFF
TGTGCCAGCAGCTTAATCGCGTCCCAACCGAACACTGAAGCTTTCTTT
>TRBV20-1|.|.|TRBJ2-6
CSLSGANVLTF
TGCAGTCTCTCTGGGGCCAACGTCCTGACTTTC
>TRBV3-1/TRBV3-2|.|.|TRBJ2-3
CASSQVRMGNTQYF
TGTGCCAGCAGCCAAGTGAGGATGGGGAATACGCAGTATTTT
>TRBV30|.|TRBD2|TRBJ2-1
CAWRKVAGEYLFF
TGTGCCTGGAGAAAAGTAGCGGGAGAATATCTGTTCTTC
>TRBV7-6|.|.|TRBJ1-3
CASSLDRPSSSGNTIYF
TGTGCCAGCAGCTTAGATCGCCCCAGCAGCTCTGGAAACACCATATATTTT
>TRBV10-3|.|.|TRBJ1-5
CAISDEDNNQPQHF
TGTGCCATCAGTGACGAGGACAACAATCAGCCCCAGCATTTT
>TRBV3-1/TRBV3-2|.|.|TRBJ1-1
CASSQEVSNTEAFF
TGTGCCAGCAGCCAAGAAGTTTCTAACACTGAAGCTTTCTTT
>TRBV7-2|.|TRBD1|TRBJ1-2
CASSPRTGSYGYTF
TGTGCCAGCAGCCCCAGGACAGGATCCTATGGCTACACCTTC
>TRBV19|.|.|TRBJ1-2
CASSSGGVNYGYTF
TGTGCCAGTAGTTCGGGCGGCGTCAACTATGGCTACACCTTC
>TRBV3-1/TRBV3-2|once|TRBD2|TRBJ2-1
CASSFPRGGRDEQFF
TGTGCCAGCAGCTTCCCGCGGGGGGGCAGGGATGAGCAGTTCTTC
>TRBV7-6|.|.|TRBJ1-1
CASSLEMGREAFF
TGTGCCAGCAGCTTAGAAATGGGCAGGGAAGCTTTCTTT
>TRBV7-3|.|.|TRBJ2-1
CASSLKWGEGNEQFF
TGTGCCAGCAGCTTAAAGTGGGGGGAAGGGAATGAGCAGTTCTTC
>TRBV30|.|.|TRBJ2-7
CAWSRIAVSYEQYF
TGTGCCTGGAGTCGAATAGCGGTTAGCTACGAGCAGTACTTC
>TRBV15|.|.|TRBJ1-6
CATSRGDNSPLHF
TGTGCCACCAGCAGAGGAGATAATTCACCCCTCCACTTT
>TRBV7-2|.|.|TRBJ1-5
CASSFPGGLGPQHF
TGTGCCAGCAGCTTTCCCGGGGGGCTAGGGCCCCAGCATTTT
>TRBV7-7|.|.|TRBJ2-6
CASSGDSGANVLTF
TGTGCCAGCAGCGGGGATTCTGGGGCCAACGTCCTGACTTTC
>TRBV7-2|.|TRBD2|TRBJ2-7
CASSLGTNTYEQYF
TGTGCCAGCAGCTTGGGGACTAACACCTACGAGCAGTACTTC
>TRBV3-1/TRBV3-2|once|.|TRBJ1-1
CASSQLRGSSDTEAFF
TGTGCCAGCAGCCAGCTCCGGGGATCCTCGGACACTGAAGCTTTCTTT
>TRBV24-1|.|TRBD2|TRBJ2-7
CATSEGGKGSYEQYF
TGTGCCACCAGTGAGGGGGGGAAAGGGAGCTACGAGCAGTACTTC
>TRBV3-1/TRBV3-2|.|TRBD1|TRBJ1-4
CASSHLRGSNEKLFF
TGTGCCAGCAGCCACCTCAGGGGGTCCAATGAAAAACTGTTTTTT
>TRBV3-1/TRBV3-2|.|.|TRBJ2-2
CASSQEWANTGELFF
TGTGCCAGCAGCCAAGAGTGGGCGAACACCGGGGAGCTGTTTTTT
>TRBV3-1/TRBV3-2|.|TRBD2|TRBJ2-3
CASSPPLGRGRSGFTDTQYF
TGTGCCAGCAGCCCGCCTCTTGGCCGCGGGAGATCGGGGTTTACAGATACGCAGTATTTT
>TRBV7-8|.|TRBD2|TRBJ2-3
CASSTRLAEAADTQYF
TGTGCCAGCAGCACCCGACTAGCGGAGGCGGCGGATACGCAGTATTTT
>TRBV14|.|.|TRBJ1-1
CASSHTGPGSWWNTEAFF
TGTGCCAGCAGCCATACCGGGCCGGGCAGCTGGTGGAACACTGAAGCTTTCTTT
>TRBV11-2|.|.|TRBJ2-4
CASSRSRGRGNIQYF
TGTGCCAGCAGCCGCTCCCGCGGCCGGGGGAATATTCAGTACTTC
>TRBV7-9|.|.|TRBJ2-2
CASSRQRGATGELFF
TGTGCCAGCAGCCGTCAGAGGGGGGCAACCGGGGAGCTGTTTTTT
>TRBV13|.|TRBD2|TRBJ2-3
CASSLISGRYTQYF
TGTGCCAGCAGCTTAATTAGCGGGAGATATACGCAGTATTTT